A few counts support the clone carrying this TCR beta chain. Study members were between roughly 18 and 89 years old and lived in over 20 US regions. In the authors' workflow: How many nucleated cells were present was estimated from reference gene primer amplification. The table came from immunoSEQ multiplex PCR; TCRdb's copy has only in-frame clones and leaves some out. V and J calls and clone size come straight from that table; D and trimming were deduced from the DNA. The table lists 220,000 or so clones, 84% of them singletons. The data derive from a study of blood T cell repertoires in COVID-19. Study in general: Italy, Spain and the United States were the sources of the convalescent and acute COVID-19 samples. The analysed material was cDNA or gDNA that came from T cells, B-cell-depleted T cells, or PBMCs.

The germline V and J ends were trimmed by 6 bases and 5 bases, with 10 bases remaining between them. CDR3 length: 12 amino acids. CDR1 MRHNA and CDR2 SNTAGT come from the germline V gene. Specimen: PBMCs or T cells enriched from blood (not recorded which). The chain links TRBV6-4 to TRBJ2-5, with a weak D call TRBD1 (5 bases). This receptor was taken from a woman aged 40 to 50 who had recovered from COVID-19. The CDR3 coding sequence is TGTGCCAGCAGGTGGGGCGCGGAGACCCAGTACTTC. This encodes CASRWGAETQYF.